Listed below are T cell receptor beta chains from one sample, sequenced in a study of post-analysis software for immune sequencing data. MiXCR, run by TCRdb on the PCR reads, gives a single entry per CDR3 protein. The sample shows approximately 730,000 distinct CDR3 sequences, about 32% of them seen only once. Sequenced material: blood. The receptors originated from a girl aged 10 to 17 with multiple sclerosis. CDR3s include the opening cysteine and the closing phenylalanine or tryptophan. The D gene is left open where the match is weak. Size tells how often a clone was seen (once, few, many) or the class of an expanded clone, and some rows leave it out.

v_call: TRBV7-8
d_call: .
clone_size: few
j_call: TRBJ2-1
cdr3_aa: CASSPRTARGQFF
cdr3_nt: TGTGCCAGCAGCCCCAGGACCGCCCGCGGGCAGTTCTTC

v_call: TRBV15
d_call: TRBD2
clone_size: .
j_call: TRBJ2-3
cdr3_aa: CATSRDRAGGTDTQYF
cdr3_nt: TGTGCCACCAGCAGAGATCGAGCGGGGGGCACAGATACGCAGTATTTT

v_call: TRBV28
d_call: TRBD1
clone_size: few
j_call: TRBJ1-5
cdr3_aa: CASSLTGWGNQPQHF
cdr3_nt: TGTGCCAGCAGTTTGACAGGGTGGGGCAATCAGCCCCAGCATTTT

v_call: TRBV11-2
d_call: TRBD2
clone_size: .
j_call: TRBJ2-5
cdr3_aa: CASTFTNRLAAGETQYF
cdr3_nt: TGTGCCAGCACCTTTACCAACCGACTAGCGGCAGGGGAGACCCAGTACTTC

v_call: TRBV29-1
d_call: .
clone_size: .
j_call: TRBJ2-1
cdr3_aa: CSVEIGVSGDEQFF
cdr3_nt: TGCAGCGTTGAAATCGGGGTTTCGGGGGATGAGCAGTTCTTC

v_call: TRBV10-3
d_call: TRBD1
clone_size: many
j_call: TRBJ2-3
cdr3_aa: CAISLQGALTDTQYF
cdr3_nt: TGTGCCATCAGTTTACAGGGGGCACTCACAGATACGCAGTATTTT

v_call: TRBV12-3/TRBV12-4
d_call: TRBD1
clone_size: .
j_call: TRBJ1-5
cdr3_aa: CASNVDRGSPQHF
cdr3_nt: TGTGCCAGCAACGTTGACAGGGGCTCGCCCCAGCATTTT

v_call: TRBV7-9
d_call: TRBD1
clone_size: .
j_call: TRBJ2-4
cdr3_aa: CASSGDRGQNIQYF
cdr3_nt: TGTGCCAGCAGCGGAGACAGGGGCCAAAACATTCAGTACTTC

v_call: TRBV9
d_call: .
clone_size: .
j_call: TRBJ2-1
cdr3_aa: CASSSSSKAYNGQFF
cdr3_nt: TGTGCCAGCAGCTCAAGTAGTAAGGCCTACAATGGGCAGTTCTTC

v_call: TRBV18
d_call: .
clone_size: many
j_call: TRBJ2-5
cdr3_aa: CASSPKETQYF
cdr3_nt: TGTGCCAGCTCACCTAAAGAGACCCAGTACTTC

v_call: TRBV4-3
d_call: TRBD2
clone_size: few
j_call: TRBJ2-1
cdr3_aa: CASSHYGGGSYNEQFF
cdr3_nt: TGCGCCAGCAGCCACTACGGGGGGGGCTCCTACAATGAGCAGTTCTTC

v_call: TRBV12-3/TRBV12-4
d_call: TRBD1
clone_size: once
j_call: TRBJ1-6
cdr3_aa: CASSLSTGGNSPLHF
cdr3_nt: TGTGCCAGCAGTTTATCTACAGGGGGAAATTCACCCCTCCACTTT

v_call: TRBV20-1
d_call: .
clone_size: .
j_call: TRBJ2-5
cdr3_aa: CSQDGGPNSTQYF
cdr3_nt: TGCAGCCAAGATGGAGGGCCGAATAGTACCCAGTACTTC

v_call: TRBV7-2
d_call: TRBD2
clone_size: .
j_call: TRBJ2-5
cdr3_aa: CASSLGRGGMVKTQYF
cdr3_nt: TGTGCCAGCAGCTTGGGACGGGGAGGGATGGTAAAGACCCAGTACTTC

v_call: TRBV6-1
d_call: .
clone_size: .
j_call: TRBJ1-1
cdr3_aa: CAIARVEAFF
cdr3_nt: TGTGCCATCGCCCGTGTTGAAGCTTTCTTT

v_call: TRBV27
d_call: TRBD1
clone_size: few
j_call: TRBJ1-2
cdr3_aa: CASAGTGRRGYTF
cdr3_nt: TGTGCCAGCGCCGGGACAGGGCGGCGCGGCTACACCTTC

v_call: TRBV6-6
d_call: .
clone_size: .
j_call: TRBJ2-1
cdr3_aa: CAISWDQNPGEQFF
cdr3_nt: TGTGCCATCTCTTGGGACCAAAATCCCGGGGAGCAGTTCTTC

v_call: TRBV7-2
d_call: .
clone_size: few
j_call: TRBJ1-2
cdr3_aa: CASSPLDGPYGYTF
cdr3_nt: TGTGCCAGCAGCCCCCTGGACGGCCCCTATGGCTACACCTTC

v_call: TRBV3-1
d_call: .
clone_size: .
j_call: TRBJ1-6
cdr3_aa: CASSQGPVSSPPHF
cdr3_nt: TGTGCCAGCAGCCAAGGCCCGGTCAGTTCACCCCCCCACTTT

v_call: TRBV6-2/TRBV6-3
d_call: .
clone_size: .
j_call: TRBJ2-7
cdr3_aa: CASSGGFISYEQYF
cdr3_nt: TGTGCCAGCAGCGGGGGTTTTATCTCCTACGAGCAGTACTTC

v_call: TRBV7-9
d_call: .
clone_size: few
j_call: TRBJ2-7
cdr3_aa: CASSPEQERDEQYF
cdr3_nt: TGTGCCAGCAGCCCAGAACAGGAGAGGGACGAGCAGTACTTC

v_call: TRBV20-1
d_call: TRBD1
clone_size: few
j_call: TRBJ2-2
cdr3_aa: CSAKQGRDTGELFF
cdr3_nt: TGCAGTGCAAAACAGGGGCGGGACACCGGGGAGCTGTTTTTT

v_call: TRBV20-1
d_call: .
clone_size: .
j_call: TRBJ2-1
cdr3_aa: CSASGSNSYNEQFF
cdr3_nt: TGCAGTGCTAGTGGTAGCAATAGCTACAATGAGCAGTTCTTC

v_call: TRBV20-1
d_call: .
clone_size: .
j_call: TRBJ2-6
cdr3_aa: CSVAPLSSGANVLTF
cdr3_nt: TGCAGTGTAGCCCCACTGAGCTCTGGGGCCAACGTCCTGACTTTC

v_call: TRBV5-1
d_call: .
clone_size: few
j_call: TRBJ2-6
cdr3_aa: CASSLDQTGANVLTF
cdr3_nt: TGCGCCAGCAGCTTGGACCAGACTGGGGCCAACGTCCTGACTTTC

v_call: TRBV20-1
d_call: .
clone_size: .
j_call: TRBJ2-5
cdr3_aa: CSAVDSLQETQYF
cdr3_nt: TGCAGTGCCGTTGACAGTTTACAAGAGACCCAGTACTTC

v_call: TRBV4-2
d_call: TRBD2
clone_size: .
j_call: TRBJ2-2
cdr3_aa: CASSYKAGGPSNTGELFF
cdr3_nt: TGTGCCAGCAGTTACAAAGCGGGGGGGCCGTCGAACACCGGGGAACTGTTTTTT

v_call: TRBV4-3
d_call: .
clone_size: .
j_call: TRBJ1-5
cdr3_aa: CASSQDRGDQPQHF
cdr3_nt: TGCGCCAGCAGCCAAGATAGGGGTGATCAGCCCCAGCATTTT

v_call: TRBV2
d_call: .
clone_size: .
j_call: TRBJ1-4
cdr3_aa: CASNQGSTGPSEKLFF
cdr3_nt: TGTGCCAGCAACCAAGGCTCGACCGGGCCCTCTGAAAAACTGTTTTTT

v_call: TRBV29-1
d_call: TRBD1
clone_size: few
j_call: TRBJ1-2
cdr3_aa: CSVGGQGGHGYTF
cdr3_nt: TGCAGCGTTGGGGGACAAGGGGGCCATGGCTACACCTTC

v_call: TRBV12-3/TRBV12-4
d_call: TRBD2
clone_size: few
j_call: TRBJ2-5
cdr3_aa: CASSFRGLAGWQETQYF
cdr3_nt: TGTGCCAGCAGTTTCAGGGGACTAGCGGGGTGGCAAGAGACCCAGTACTTC

v_call: TRBV6-5
d_call: .
clone_size: .
j_call: TRBJ2-5
cdr3_aa: CATKRGRHQETRYF
cdr3_nt: TGTGCCACTAAGAGGGGACGGCATCAAGAGACCCGGTACTTC

v_call: TRBV12-3/TRBV12-4
d_call: .
clone_size: .
j_call: TRBJ2-5
cdr3_aa: CASSLATGKAQYF
cdr3_nt: TGTGCCAGCAGTTTAGCCACAGGGAAGGCCCAGTACTTC

v_call: TRBV7-2
d_call: .
clone_size: .
j_call: TRBJ2-7
cdr3_aa: CASSGGLRSSYGQYF
cdr3_nt: TGTGCCAGCAGCGGGGGACTGAGGAGCTCCTACGGGCAGTACTTC

v_call: TRBV5-1
d_call: TRBD1
clone_size: few
j_call: TRBJ2-5
cdr3_aa: CASSLEAGGKTQYF
cdr3_nt: TGCGCCAGCAGCTTGGAGGCAGGGGGAAAGACCCAGTACTTC

v_call: TRBV6-2/TRBV6-3
d_call: TRBD1
clone_size: few
j_call: TRBJ2-7
cdr3_aa: CASSYSRTGGVWQYF
cdr3_nt: TGTGCCAGCAGTTACTCGCGGACAGGGGGCGTCTGGCAGTACTTC

v_call: TRBV5-1
d_call: TRBD2
clone_size: .
j_call: TRBJ2-7
cdr3_aa: CASSLNLAGPPYEQYF
cdr3_nt: TGCGCCAGCAGCTTAAACCTAGCGGGACCACCCTACGAGCAGTACTTC

v_call: TRBV20-1
d_call: .
clone_size: .
j_call: TRBJ2-4
cdr3_aa: CSASRWDQENPKNIQYF
cdr3_nt: TGCAGTGCCTCCAGGTGGGACCAAGAGAACCCCAAAAACATTCAGTACTTC

v_call: TRBV29-1
d_call: TRBD2
clone_size: many
j_call: TRBJ2-7
cdr3_aa: CSVTRGLAGDYEQYF
cdr3_nt: TGCAGCGTTACCCGTGGACTAGCGGGGGACTACGAGCAGTACTTC

v_call: TRBV6-2/TRBV6-3
d_call: TRBD2
clone_size: .
j_call: TRBJ2-7
cdr3_aa: CASSPASGRREQYF
cdr3_nt: TGTGCCAGCAGTCCAGCCAGCGGGAGACGCGAGCAGTACTTC

v_call: TRBV5-1
d_call: TRBD1
clone_size: .
j_call: TRBJ1-2
cdr3_aa: CASSPTGQEFNYGYTF
cdr3_nt: TGCGCCAGCAGCCCTACGGGACAGGAGTTTAACTATGGCTACACCTTC

v_call: TRBV24-1
d_call: .
clone_size: .
j_call: TRBJ2-3
cdr3_aa: CATSGRALMGSTDTQYF
cdr3_nt: TGTGCCACCAGTGGACGAGCTCTTATGGGGAGCACAGATACGCAGTATTTT

v_call: TRBV6-5
d_call: .
clone_size: few
j_call: TRBJ2-5
cdr3_aa: CASSYSFPGRETQYF
cdr3_nt: TGTGCCAGCAGTTACTCATTCCCCGGCCGAGAGACCCAGTACTTC

v_call: TRBV18
d_call: .
clone_size: few
j_call: TRBJ2-1
cdr3_aa: CASSPLPGGDVNEQFF
cdr3_nt: TGTGCCAGCTCACCACTCCCAGGGGGGGACGTCAATGAGCAGTTCTTC

v_call: TRBV9
d_call: TRBD2
clone_size: few
j_call: TRBJ2-1
cdr3_aa: CASSVGSSGHNEQFF
cdr3_nt: TGTGCCAGCAGCGTAGGATCTAGCGGGCACAATGAGCAGTTCTTC